These 2 T cell receptor beta chains were sequenced from one sample in a study of blood T cells in healthy people across ages (dated by TCRdb to about 2015). The receptor library was made with 5' RACE. TCRdb lists the instrument as Illumina HiSeq 2500. The second PCR ran for roughly 7 to 11 cycles and used a J-beta primer mix along with a sample-barcoded 5' primer. TCRdb cleaned the public reads at Q25 with fastp, built clones with MiXCR and kept in-frame beta chains. Each entry merges the rows of one CDR3 protein and shows their most common DNA and genes. The sample yields about 650,000 distinct CDR3 sequences; 32% were counted once. The ten top clones hold roughly 15% of the sample. The sample was blood. Every receptor here comes from a woman older than 75 in good health. Donor details come from another sample of the same person, matched by shared clones.

This rearrangement joins TRBV21-1 to TRBJ2-7; TRBD1, the table's D call, was not compared with the DNA. TRBV21-1 is a pseudogene. There are 13 residues in the CDR3. CDR3 sequence: CASSFPMNYEQYF. The DNA of the CDR3 is TGTGCCAGCAGCTTCCCGATGAACTACGAGCAGTACTTC.

The chain joins TRBV7-9 to TRBJ1-2, with no clear D. Trimming cost V 5 bases and J 5 bases, with 21 bases left between them. This CDR3 comprises 16 residues. The V gene's germline CDR1 is SEHNR and CDR2 FQNEAQ (reference sequence). DNA for the CDR3: TGTGCCAGCAGCCCCCTGGGCCCACACCTTTTATATGGCTACACCTTC. This codes for CASSPLGPHLLYGYTF.